This T cell receptor (beta chain) was sequenced during a study of Tregs in tolerant kidney transplant recipients. Notes on the study in general: The small number of patients limits these findings pending further validation.

Unstimulated Tregs (CD4+CD25+CD127-) and CD4+CD25- non-Tregs were sorted from PBMCs. TCRdb's copy holds only in-frame clones and misses some; the assay was immunoSEQ multiplex PCR. Seen here are some 240,000 clones, about 80% observed once, and the top ten hold about 0.64%. This CDR3 contains 11 residues. Trimming took off 0 bases at V and 9 bases at J, with 4 bases between the two ends. The germline gives CDR1 SGHKS, CDR2 YYEKEE (reference sequence). On this clone itself: What it binds is unknown.

V usage is TRBV5-5 and J usage is TRBJ2-4; no firm D call. The source is a human donor in good health. Sequencing used CD4+ T cells from blood. The CDR3 DNA is TGTGCCAGCAGCTTGGAGGGCATTCAGTACTTC. Translation gives CASSLEGIQYF.